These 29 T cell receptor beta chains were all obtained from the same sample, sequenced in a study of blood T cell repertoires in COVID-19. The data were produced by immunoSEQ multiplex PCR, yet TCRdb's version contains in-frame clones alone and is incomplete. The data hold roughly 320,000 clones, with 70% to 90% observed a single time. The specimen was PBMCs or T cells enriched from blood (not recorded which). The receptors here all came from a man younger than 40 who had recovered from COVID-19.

CDR3 DNA sequence: TGTGCCTGGGTGGACAGGGGAACCCCTGAAGCTTTCTTT. Translating it yields CAWVDRGTPEAFF. This chain links TRBV30 with TRBJ1-1; 9 positions match TRBD1. The germline gives CDR1 GTSNPN, CDR2 SVGIG (reference sequence). The CDR3 has 13 amino acids. The V and J ends lost 5 bases and 6 bases, in that order; junction bases with no gene match: 7.

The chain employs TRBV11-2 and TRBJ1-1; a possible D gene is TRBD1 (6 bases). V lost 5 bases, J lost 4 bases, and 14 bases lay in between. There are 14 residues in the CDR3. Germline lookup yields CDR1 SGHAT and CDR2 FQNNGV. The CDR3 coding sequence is TGTGCCAGCAGCACCCGAGGGGGGGTCACTGAAGCTTTCTTT. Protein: CASSTRGGVTEAFF.

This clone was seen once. Written as DNA, the CDR3 is TGCAGTGCTAGTTTGGGACTAGAGGCGGGACTAGGCAAAAACATTCAGTACTTC. It specifies CSASLGLEAGLGKNIQYF. V is TRBV20-1 and J is TRBJ2-4; 8 bases match TRBD2. From germline, CDR1 is DFQATT and CDR2 SNEGSKA (reference sequence). V shed 3 bases and J 3 bases; nucleotides not matched to a gene: 16. The CDR3 covers 18 residues.

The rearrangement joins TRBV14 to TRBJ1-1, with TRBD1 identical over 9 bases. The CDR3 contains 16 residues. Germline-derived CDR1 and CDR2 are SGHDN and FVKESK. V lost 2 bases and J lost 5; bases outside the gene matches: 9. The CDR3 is CASSQRGDRGTTEAFF. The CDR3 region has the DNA TGTGCCAGCAGCCAAAGGGGTGACAGGGGGACGACTGAAGCTTTCTTT.

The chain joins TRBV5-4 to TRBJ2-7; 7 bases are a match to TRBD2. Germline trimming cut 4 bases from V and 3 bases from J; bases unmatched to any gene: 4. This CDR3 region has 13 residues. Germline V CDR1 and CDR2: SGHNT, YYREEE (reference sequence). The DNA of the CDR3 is TGTGCCAGCAGCATTGCGGGAGTCTACGAGCAGTACTTC. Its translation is CASSIAGVYEQYF.

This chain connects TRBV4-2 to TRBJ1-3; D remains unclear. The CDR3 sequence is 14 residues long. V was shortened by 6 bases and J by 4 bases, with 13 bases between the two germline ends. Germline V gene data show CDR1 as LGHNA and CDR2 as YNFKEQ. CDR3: CASSRSAAGNTIYF. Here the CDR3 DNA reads TGTGCCAGCAGTCGTAGCGCAGCCGGAAACACCATATATTTT.

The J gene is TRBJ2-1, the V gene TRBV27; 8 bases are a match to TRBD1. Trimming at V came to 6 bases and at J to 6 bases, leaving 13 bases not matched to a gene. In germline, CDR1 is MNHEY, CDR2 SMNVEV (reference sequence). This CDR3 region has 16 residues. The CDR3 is CASSTIDRGPSNEQFF. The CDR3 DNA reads TGTGCCAGCAGCACTATCGACAGGGGTCCAAGCAATGAGCAGTTCTTC.

In DNA, the CDR3 is TGTGCCAGCAGTCGGCACAGCCAAGCTTTCTTT. Amino acid sequence: CASSRHSQAFF. This chain uses TRBV12-3 or TRBV12-4 with TRBJ1-1; D call uncertain. CDR3 length equals 11 residues. Trimming stripped 5 bases from V and 9 bases from J, with 10 bases between.

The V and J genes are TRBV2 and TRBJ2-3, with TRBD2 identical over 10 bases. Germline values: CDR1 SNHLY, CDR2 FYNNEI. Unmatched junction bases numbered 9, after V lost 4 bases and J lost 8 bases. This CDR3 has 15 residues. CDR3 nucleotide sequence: TGTGCCAGCAGTGGTGGAAGCGGGAGGGCCGTTACGCAGTATTTT. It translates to CASSGGSGRAVTQYF. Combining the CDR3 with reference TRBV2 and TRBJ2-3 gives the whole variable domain EPEVTQTPSHQVTQMGQEVILRCVPISNHLYFYWYRQILGQKVEFLVSFYNNEISEKSEIFDDQFSVERPDGSNFTLKIRSTKLEDSAMYFCASSGGSGRAVTQYFGPGTRLTVL.

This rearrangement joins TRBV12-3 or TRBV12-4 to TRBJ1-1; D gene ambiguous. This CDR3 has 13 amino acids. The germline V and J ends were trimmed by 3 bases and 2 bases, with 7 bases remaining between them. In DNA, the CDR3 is TGTGCCAGCAGTTTGTACAGTAACACTGAAGCTTTCTTT. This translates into CASSLYSNTEAFF.

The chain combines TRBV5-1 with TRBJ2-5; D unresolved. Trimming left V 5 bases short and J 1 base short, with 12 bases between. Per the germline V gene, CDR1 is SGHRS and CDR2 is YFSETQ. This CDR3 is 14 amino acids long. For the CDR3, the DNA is TGCGCCAGCAGACTACACCCCACCCAAGAGACCCAGTACTTC. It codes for CASRLHPTQETQYF.

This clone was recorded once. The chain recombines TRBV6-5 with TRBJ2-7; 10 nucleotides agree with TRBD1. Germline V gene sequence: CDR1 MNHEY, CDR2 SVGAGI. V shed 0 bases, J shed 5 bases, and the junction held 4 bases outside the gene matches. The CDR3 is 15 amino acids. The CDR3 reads CASSYSTGGYNEQYF. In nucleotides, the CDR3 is TGTGCCAGCAGTTACTCGACAGGGGGCTACAACGAGCAGTACTTC.

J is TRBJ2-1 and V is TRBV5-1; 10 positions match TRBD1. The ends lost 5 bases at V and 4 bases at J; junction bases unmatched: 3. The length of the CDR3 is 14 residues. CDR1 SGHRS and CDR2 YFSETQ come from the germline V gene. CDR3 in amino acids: CASSSGQGYNEQFF. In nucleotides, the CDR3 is TGCGCCAGCAGTTCGGGACAGGGGTACAATGAGCAGTTCTTC. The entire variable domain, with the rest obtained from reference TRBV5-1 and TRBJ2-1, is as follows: KAGVTQTPRYLIKTRGQQVTLSCSPISGHRSVSWYQQTPGQGLQFLFEYFSETQRNKGNFPGRFSGRQFSNSRSEMNVSTLELGDSALYLCASSSGQGYNEQFFGPGTRLTVL.

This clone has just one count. Written as DNA, the CDR3 is TGTGCCAGCAGCCCCTGGACTAGCGGGGGGGCCAGAGAGACCCAGTACTTC. It specifies CASSPWTSGGARETQYF. The chain uses TRBV7-2 and TRBJ2-5; 15 bases are shared with TRBD2. V shed 5 bases and J 4 bases; nucleotides not matched to a gene: 8. The CDR3 is 17 residues long. Germline CDR1 is SGHTA and CDR2 is FQGNSA.

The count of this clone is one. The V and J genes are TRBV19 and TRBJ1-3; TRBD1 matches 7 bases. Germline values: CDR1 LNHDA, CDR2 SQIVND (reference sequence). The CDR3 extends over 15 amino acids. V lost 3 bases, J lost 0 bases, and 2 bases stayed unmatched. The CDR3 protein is CASSIWTGSGNTIYF. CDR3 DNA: TGTGCCAGTAGTATTTGGACAGGCTCTGGAAACACCATATATTTT.

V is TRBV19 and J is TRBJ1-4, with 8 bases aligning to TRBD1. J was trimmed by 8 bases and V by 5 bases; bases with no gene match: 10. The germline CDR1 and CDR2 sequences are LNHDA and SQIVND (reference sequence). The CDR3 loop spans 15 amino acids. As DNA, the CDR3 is TGTGCCAGTAGTCTCGCGTGGACAGGGAAAGAAAAACTGTTTTTT. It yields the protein CASSLAWTGKEKLFF.

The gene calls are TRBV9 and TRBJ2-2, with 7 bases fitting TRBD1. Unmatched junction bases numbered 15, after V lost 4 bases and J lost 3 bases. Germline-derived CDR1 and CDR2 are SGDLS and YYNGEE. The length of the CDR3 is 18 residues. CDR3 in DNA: TGTGCCAGCAGCCTCTCACCTGGGTGGGACAGTGACACCGGGGAGCTGTTTTTT. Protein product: CASSLSPGWDSDTGELFF. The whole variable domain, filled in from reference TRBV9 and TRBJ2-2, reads DSGVTQTPKHLITATGQRVTLRCSPRSGDLSVYWYQQSLDQGLQFLIQYYNGEERAKGNILERFSAQQFPDLHSELNLSSLELGDSALYFCASSLSPGWDSDTGELFFGEGSRLTVL.

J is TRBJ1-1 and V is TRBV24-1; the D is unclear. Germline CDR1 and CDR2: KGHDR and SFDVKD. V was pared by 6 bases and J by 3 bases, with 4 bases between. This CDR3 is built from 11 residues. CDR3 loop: CATSRDTEAFF. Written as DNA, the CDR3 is TGTGCCACCAGTCGGGACACTGAAGCTTTCTTT.

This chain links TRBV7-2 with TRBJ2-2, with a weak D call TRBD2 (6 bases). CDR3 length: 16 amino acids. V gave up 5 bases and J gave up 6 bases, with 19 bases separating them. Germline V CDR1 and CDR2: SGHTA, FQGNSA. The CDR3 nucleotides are TGTGCCAGCAGCGCAAGTCCCAGCGGGTATGCCGGGGAGCTGTTTTTT. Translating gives CASSASPSGYAGELFF.

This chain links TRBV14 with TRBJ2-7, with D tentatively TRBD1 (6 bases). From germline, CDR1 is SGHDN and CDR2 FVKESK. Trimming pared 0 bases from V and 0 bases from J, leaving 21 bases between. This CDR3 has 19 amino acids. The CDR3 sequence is CASSQDPIRSKGVSYEQYF. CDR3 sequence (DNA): TGTGCCAGCAGCCAAGACCCAATCCGGAGTAAGGGGGTCTCCTACGAGCAGTACTTC.

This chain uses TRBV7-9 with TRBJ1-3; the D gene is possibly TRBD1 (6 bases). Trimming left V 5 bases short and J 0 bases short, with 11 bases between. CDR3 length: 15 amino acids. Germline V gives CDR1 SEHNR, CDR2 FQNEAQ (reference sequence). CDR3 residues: CASSMDSSSGNTIYF. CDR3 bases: TGTGCCAGCAGCATGGACAGTAGCTCTGGAAACACCATATATTTT.

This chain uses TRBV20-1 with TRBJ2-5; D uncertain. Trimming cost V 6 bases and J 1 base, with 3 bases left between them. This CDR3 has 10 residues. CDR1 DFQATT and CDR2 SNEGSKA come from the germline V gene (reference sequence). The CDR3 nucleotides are TGCAGTGCGCGCCAAGAGACCCAGTACTTC. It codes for CSARQETQYF.

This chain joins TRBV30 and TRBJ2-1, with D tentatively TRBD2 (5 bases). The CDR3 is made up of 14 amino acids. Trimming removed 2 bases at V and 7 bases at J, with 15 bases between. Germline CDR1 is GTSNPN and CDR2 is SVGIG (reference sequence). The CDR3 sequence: CAWSLARAFNEQFF. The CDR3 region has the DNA TGTGCCTGGAGTCTAGCTAGGGCCTTTAATGAGCAGTTCTTC.

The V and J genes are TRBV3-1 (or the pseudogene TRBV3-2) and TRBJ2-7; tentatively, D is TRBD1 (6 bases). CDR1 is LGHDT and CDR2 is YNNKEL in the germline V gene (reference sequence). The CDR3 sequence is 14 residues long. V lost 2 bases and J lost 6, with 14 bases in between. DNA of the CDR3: TGTGCCAGCAGCCAATTGCTGGGGGCCGGCGAGCAGTACTTC. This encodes CASSQLLGAGEQYF.

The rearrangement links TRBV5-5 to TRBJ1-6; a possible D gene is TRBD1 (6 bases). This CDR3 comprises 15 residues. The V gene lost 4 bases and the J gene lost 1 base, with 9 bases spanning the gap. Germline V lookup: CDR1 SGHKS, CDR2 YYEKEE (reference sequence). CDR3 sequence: CASSPGDSYNSPLHF. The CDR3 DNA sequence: TGTGCCAGCAGCCCAGGGGATTCCTATAATTCACCCCTCCACTTT.

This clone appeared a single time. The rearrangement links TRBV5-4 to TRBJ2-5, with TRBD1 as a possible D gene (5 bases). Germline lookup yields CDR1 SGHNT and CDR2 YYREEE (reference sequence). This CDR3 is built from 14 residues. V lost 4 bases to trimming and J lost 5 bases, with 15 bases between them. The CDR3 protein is CASSAGRGQETQYF. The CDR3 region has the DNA TGTGCCAGCAGCGCCGGTAGGGGTCAGGAGACCCAGTACTTC. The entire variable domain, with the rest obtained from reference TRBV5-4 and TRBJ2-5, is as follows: ETGVTQSPTHLIKTRGQQVTLRCSSQSGHNTVSWYQQALGQGPQFIFQYYREEENGRGNFPPRFSGLQFPNYSSELNVNALELDDSALYLCASSAGRGQETQYFGPGTRLLVL.

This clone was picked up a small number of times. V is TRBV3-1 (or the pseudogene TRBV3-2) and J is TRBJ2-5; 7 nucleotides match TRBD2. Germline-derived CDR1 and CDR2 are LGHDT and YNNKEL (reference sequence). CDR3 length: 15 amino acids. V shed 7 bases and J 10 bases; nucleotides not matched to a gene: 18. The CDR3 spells CASTPRWASGVGQYF. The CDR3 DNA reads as TGTGCCAGCACCCCGAGGTGGGCTAGCGGTGTGGGCCAGTACTTC.

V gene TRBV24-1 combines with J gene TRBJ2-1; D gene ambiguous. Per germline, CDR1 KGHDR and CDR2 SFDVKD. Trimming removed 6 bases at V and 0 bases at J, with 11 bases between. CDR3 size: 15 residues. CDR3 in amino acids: CATSPRGVSYNEQFF. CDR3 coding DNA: TGTGCCACCAGTCCCCGTGGAGTCTCCTACAATGAGCAGTTCTTC.

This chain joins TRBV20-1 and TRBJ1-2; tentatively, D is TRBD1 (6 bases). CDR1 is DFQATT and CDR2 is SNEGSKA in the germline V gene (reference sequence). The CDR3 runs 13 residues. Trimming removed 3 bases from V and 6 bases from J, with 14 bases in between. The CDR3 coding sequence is TGCAGTGCTAGTGAGGACAGCTTAGATGGCTACACCTTC. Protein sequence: CSASEDSLDGYTF.